This entry is about one T cell receptor (beta chain). Its antigen is not identified. UMIs were included in TCR beta cDNA generated by 5'RACE template switching. TCRdb re-called the 5' RACE reads, yielding one record per CDR3 amino acid sequence without DNA. The sample table sets out approximately 170,000 distinct CDR3 sequences. These data originate in a study of T cells expressing NK-cell markers. General observations from the study: HCMV specificity of the expanded NKG2C+ T cell clones was not established.

This CDR3 comprises 15 residues. The germline V gene encodes CDR1 MNHNS and CDR2 SASEGT. Material: blood T cells: a sorted CD56 or NKG2C T cell subset, CD4+ or CD8+ T cells, or bulk PBMC T cells (not recorded which). The gene calls are TRBV6-1 and TRBJ1-5; TCRdb's D gene call, TRBD1, goes unchecked for lack of DNA. This TCR derives from a man aged 18-75 years in good health. The CDR3 loop is CASSPTGGGYQPQHF.